The 20 T cell receptor beta chains listed next were all sequenced from one sample in a study of shared clonotypes between healthy human individuals. The data were produced by immunoSEQ multiplex PCR, yet TCRdb's version contains in-frame clones alone and is incomplete. The sample has about 2,200,000 clones; under 95% are singletons. CD8 cells regarded as naive lacked CD45RO, were positively chosen for CCR7, and omitted terminally differentiated effector memory CD45RA+ cells. Sequenced sample: naive CD8+ T cells from PBMCs. The receptors were sampled from a man aged 18 to 35 in good health. Some clones in this sample may be carry-over from other donors' samples.

This clone was seen a handful of times. The same CDR3 arises from other DNA sequences in this sample as well. In DNA, the CDR3 is TGCGCCAGCAGCTTGGCCCGGACAGGGAGGAACACTGAAGCTTTCTTT. Residues: CASSLARTGRNTEAFF. The V call is TRBV5-1, the J call TRBJ1-1; 8 positions agree with TRBD1. The CDR3 contains 16 residues. With V trimmed by 0 bases and J by 1 base, 5 bases remained unmatched. The V gene's germline CDR1 is SGHRS and CDR2 YFSETQ.

The V and J genes are TRBV6-1 and TRBJ1-1; tentative D call: TRBD1 (6 bases). This CDR3 spans 14 amino acids. V lost 6 bases to trimming and J lost 0 bases, with 11 bases between them. From germline, CDR1 is MNHNS and CDR2 SASEGT. CDR3 nucleotides: TGTGCCAGCAGGAGGACAGATCTGAACACTGAAGCTTTCTTT. This sequence encodes CASRRTDLNTEAFF.

This chain links TRBV6-1 with TRBJ2-7; D possibly corresponds to TRBD2 (5 bases). V gave up 3 bases and J gave up 11 bases, with 20 bases separating them. CDR1 is MNHNS and CDR2 is SASEGT in the germline V gene. This CDR3 is built from 14 residues. The CDR3 region is CASSDLLPGIREYF. In DNA form, the CDR3 reads TGTGCCAGCAGTGATCTTTTACCGGGGATTCGAGAGTACTTC.

This sequence joins TRBV11-3 and TRBJ2-1; D is perhaps TRBD1 (5 bases). CDR3 size: 13 residues. Germline V gene data show CDR1 as SGHNT and CDR2 as YENEEA. Trimming removed 2 bases at V and 6 bases at J, with 8 bases between. The CDR3 spells CASSLQGFNEQFF. DNA of the CDR3: TGTGCCAGCAGCTTACAGGGATTCAATGAGCAGTTCTTC.

The chain recombines TRBV11-2 with TRBJ2-1, with D tentatively TRBD2 (5 bases). The germline gives CDR1 SGHAT, CDR2 FQNNGV. This CDR3 is 13 amino acids long. V lost 3 bases and J lost 5, with 8 bases in between. The CDR3 DNA reads TGTGCCAGCAGCTTGGTAGCGCACAATGAGCAGTTCTTC. Translation: CASSLVAHNEQFF. The variable domain in full, completed from reference TRBV11-2 and TRBJ2-1, reads EAGVAQSPRYKIIEKRQSVAFWCNPISGHATLYWYQQILGQGPKLLIQFQNNGVVDDSQLPKDRFSAERLKGVDSTLKIQPAKLEDSAVYLCASSLVAHNEQFFGPGTRLTVL.

The rearrangement joins TRBV10-1 to TRBJ2-3; 8 bases fit TRBD1. The CDR3 consists of 15 residues. CDR1 and CDR2 from the germline V gene are WNHNN and SYGVQD (reference sequence). The V segment lost 3 bases and the J segment 6 bases; nucleotides outside the gene matches: 8. The CDR3 loop is CASSDDTGGEDTQYF. The CDR3 DNA is TGCGCCAGCAGTGACGATACAGGGGGAGAGGATACGCAGTATTTT.

The chain combines TRBV7-2 with TRBJ2-7; 9 bases line up with TRBD1. With V trimmed by 4 bases and J by 3 bases, 7 bases remained unmatched. The CDR3 is made up of 15 amino acids. CDR1 SGHTA and CDR2 FQGNSA come from the germline V gene. CDR3 protein: CASSSRDRDYYEQYF. Here the CDR3 DNA reads TGTGCCAGCAGCTCCCGGGACAGGGATTACTACGAGCAGTACTTC.

J is TRBJ2-2 and V is TRBV27; D is possibly TRBD1 (5 bases). The germline gives CDR1 MNHEY, CDR2 SMNVEV (reference sequence). Deletions cut 3 bases from V and 6 bases from J, with 11 bases between. The CDR3 totals 14 residues. CDR3 amino acids: CASSLVGVPGELFF. CDR3 nucleotide sequence: TGTGCCAGCAGTTTGGTAGGGGTACCCGGGGAGCTGTTTTTT.

The chain couples TRBV19 to TRBJ2-1, with D tentatively TRBD1 (5 bases). This CDR3 is built from 16 residues. Germline V gene sequence: CDR1 LNHDA, CDR2 SQIVND (reference sequence). V dropped 5 bases and J dropped 0 bases, with 14 bases sitting between them. This chain's CDR3 is CASSLDNWSSYNEQFF. The CDR3 region has the DNA TGTGCCAGTAGTCTGGACAACTGGAGCTCCTACAATGAGCAGTTCTTC. The complete variable domain, with remaining parts taken from reference TRBV19 and TRBJ2-1, reads DGGITQSPKYLFRKEGQNVTLSCEQNLNHDAMYWYRQDPGQGLRLIYYSQIVNDFQKGDIAEGYSVSREKKESFPLTVTSAQKNPTAFYLCASSLDNWSSYNEQFFGPGTRLTVL.

The chain is built from TRBV27 and TRBJ2-3; 8 bases match TRBD1. Losses at the gene ends were 4 bases for V and 1 base for J; bases not matched to a gene: 10. Germline V gives CDR1 MNHEY, CDR2 SMNVEV (reference sequence). The CDR3 has 17 residues. CDR3 region: CASSSLRGQVGTDTQYF. The CDR3 DNA reads TGTGCCAGCAGTTCCCTCAGGGGGCAGGTAGGCACAGATACGCAGTATTTT.

This chain links TRBV28 with TRBJ1-1; D gene unclear. Trimming removed 2 bases from V and 5 bases from J, with 12 bases in between. The CDR3 has 14 amino acids. Germline V gene data show CDR1 as MDHEN and CDR2 as SYDVKM. The CDR3: CASSLEVTRTEAFF. In DNA, the CDR3 is TGTGCCAGCAGTTTAGAGGTGACGCGGACTGAAGCTTTCTTT.

The rearrangement links TRBV7-9 to TRBJ2-2, with unresolved D. CDR3 length: 15 amino acids. Germline CDR1 SEHNR, CDR2 FQNEAQ (reference sequence). The germline V and J ends were trimmed by 5 bases and 3 bases, with 13 bases remaining between them. CDR3 sequence (DNA): TGTGCCAGCAGCGGGCAGGAGAGTTACACCGGGGAGCTGTTTTTT. Translated: CASSGQESYTGELFF.

This chain connects TRBV28 to TRBJ1-1; 10 nucleotides line up with TRBD1. V gave up 1 base and J gave up 0 bases; unmatched junction bases: 5. The CDR3 spans 17 residues. Germline CDR1 is MDHEN and CDR2 is SYDVKM. CDR3 nucleotides: TGTGCCAGCAGTTTATCGTTGGACAGGGGGTTGAACACTGAAGCTTTCTTT. Translation: CASSLSLDRGLNTEAFF.

This sequence joins TRBV28 and TRBJ2-7, with D perhaps given as TRBD1 or TRBD2 (6 bases each). Between the trimmed V and J ends, which lost 3 bases and 10 bases, there was a span of 25 bases. CDR3 length: 16 amino acids. The germline gives CDR1 MDHEN, CDR2 SYDVKM. CDR3 coding DNA: TGTGCCAGCAGTTTGAGCCGGTTGGGCAGGGGCGGGAAACAGTACTTC. Protein sequence: CASSLSRLGRGGKQYF.

The V and J genes are TRBV19 and TRBJ1-1, with D possibly matching TRBD1 (5 bases). V was shortened by 7 bases and J by 0 bases, with 18 bases between the two germline ends. The CDR3 covers 16 residues. Germline CDR1 is LNHDA and CDR2 is SQIVND (reference sequence). Written as DNA, the CDR3 is TGTGCCAGTACTCATGGGGCTCCGAAGCTGAACACTGAAGCTTTCTTT. Encoded protein: CASTHGAPKLNTEAFF.

This chain links TRBV7-8 with TRBJ1-1; D not resolved. The CDR3 runs to 15 residues. CDR1 is SGHVS and CDR2 is FQNEAQ in the germline V gene. V lost 1 base, J lost 0 bases, and 9 bases lay in between. CDR3 coding DNA: TGTGCCAGCAGCTTAGTGAGGCTGATGAACACTGAAGCTTTCTTT. Protein: CASSLVRLMNTEAFF.

The rearrangement joins TRBV7-9 to TRBJ1-1; D unclear. The CDR3 has 14 residues. Germline CDR1 and CDR2: SEHNR and FQNEAQ (reference sequence). Deletions cut 1 base from V and 2 bases from J, with 8 bases between. The CDR3 sequence is CASSLGRVNTEAFF. CDR3 nucleotide sequence: TGTGCCAGCAGCTTAGGACGGGTAAACACTGAAGCTTTCTTT.

The gene calls are TRBV19 and TRBJ2-7; D call uncertain. Between the trimmed V and J ends, which lost 7 bases and 0 bases, there was a span of 16 bases. This CDR3 contains 15 residues. CDR1 is LNHDA, CDR2 SQIVND, per germline (reference sequence). Written as DNA, the CDR3 is TGTGCCAGTACTCAATCCAGGCACAACTCCTACGAGCAGTACTTC. Translation: CASTQSRHNSYEQYF.

This chain connects TRBV27 to TRBJ2-7, with D perhaps matching TRBD2 (6 bases). The CDR3 consists of 14 residues. Germline V gives CDR1 MNHEY, CDR2 SMNVEV (reference sequence). V was shortened by 4 bases and J by 6 bases, with 16 bases between the two germline ends. CDR3 loop: CASSSTGVVLEQYF. DNA of the CDR3: TGTGCCAGCAGTTCAACGGGAGTGGTTCTCGAGCAGTACTTC.

This clone turned up a few times. This sample includes further DNA sequences coding for the same CDR3. This rearrangement joins TRBV19 to TRBJ2-1; 7 nucleotides match TRBD2. This CDR3 has 15 residues. V gave up 1 base and J gave up 0 bases; unmatched junction bases: 0. In germline, CDR1 is LNHDA, CDR2 SQIVND (reference sequence). In DNA, the CDR3 is TGTGCCAGTAGTATAGCGGGAGGCTCCTACAATGAGCAGTTCTTC. It specifies CASSIAGGSYNEQFF.